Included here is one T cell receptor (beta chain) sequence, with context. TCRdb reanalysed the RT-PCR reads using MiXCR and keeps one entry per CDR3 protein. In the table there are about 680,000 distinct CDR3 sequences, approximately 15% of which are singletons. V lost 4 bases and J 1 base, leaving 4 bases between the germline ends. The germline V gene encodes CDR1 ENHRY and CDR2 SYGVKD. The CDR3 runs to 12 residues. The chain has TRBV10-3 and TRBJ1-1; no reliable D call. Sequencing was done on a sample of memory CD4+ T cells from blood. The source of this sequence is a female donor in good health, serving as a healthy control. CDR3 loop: CAISVQNTEAFF. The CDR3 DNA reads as TGTGCCATCAGTGTCCAGAACACTGAAGCTTTCTTT.